This T cell receptor (beta chain) is from a study of OX40 agonist ivuxolimab in advanced cancers. About the research overall: Participants could have had prior anti-PD-1, anti-PD-L1 or anti-CTLA-4 therapy, and around 40% had some.

Produced via immunoSEQ multiplex PCR; TCRdb's table is partial and in-frame only. The sample holds 60,000 to 90,000 clones; around 86% are singletons and the top ten take 6.2%. The CDR3 is made up of 16 amino acids. Germline V gene data show CDR1 as SGHDT and CDR2 as YYEEEE. Trimming took 1 base from V and 3 from J; bases not matched to a gene: 6. In the case of this clone: Its matching antigen is unknown.

Study outcomes and limitations: Expanded peripheral T-cell antigen specificity went undetermined.

The sequenced sample was CD4+ or CD8+ T cells sorted from blood, obtained in a trial of the OX40 agonist ivuxolimab. The TCR comes from an adult with an advanced solid tumor such as melanoma, head and neck, liver or kidney cancer. This rearrangement joins TRBV5-6 to TRBJ1-4; 7 positions agree with TRBD1. In nucleotides, the CDR3 is TGTGCCAGCAGCTTGCGTACAGGGGTTGCTAATGAAAAACTGTTTTTT. Its protein is CASSLRTGVANEKLFF.